This T cell receptor beta chain was identified in a study of CD8 T cells in Susac syndrome (dated 2019 in TCRdb). Study-level background: Among the Susac syndrome patients who were sequenced, clinically active disease was present in about six and clinical remission was observed in fewer than 10. Whether CD8+ T cell activation and differentiation in Susac syndrome was antigen driven was tested using repertoire sequencing. The clonality of the CD8+ T cell repertoire was compared across about a dozen healthy donors, around 14 Susac syndrome patients and roughly 16 multiple sclerosis patients. At blood withdrawal, Susac syndrome patients were therapy-naive, treated with corticosteroids (with IVIg additionally given to some), or treated with IVIg alone. The research as a whole found: In the total CD8+ and CD8+ TEMRA repertoires, more than 15 and five Susac-specific public clones, respectively, were identified. The TCR sequencing and HLA analysis was acknowledged to have included a relatively small number of individuals. Susac syndrome CD8+ repertoires showed clonal expansion, highest in CD8+ TEMRA cells and greater in clinically active than remitting patients.

This clonotype appeared once. Its specific antigen is unknown. Per-base quality was not reported, and no clone a single base away is much larger than it. One read gives only weak evidence. RNA was extracted using the RNeasy kit, and roughly 0.45 to 1 microgram was reverse transcribed with random hexamers. The immunoSEQ multiplex PCR assay, covering 54 Vbeta and 13 Jbeta segments, was used to amplify TCR beta CDR3 regions. PCR amplification bias was corrected by using a synthetic template baseline for primer optimization and computational correction. In the source study's methods: Reads were annotated to V, D and J genes according to IMGT and were analyzed with immunoSEQ Analyzer, with only productive sequences retained. Clonality was calculated as one minus the Shannon entropy normalized by log2 of the number of productive unique sequences. For each patient and control, public and private clones were evaluated within the 100 most prevalent clones. Clones were defined as Susac-specific if absent from the healthy and MS cohorts, from 1052 published viral clones and from other ImmuneACCESS disease sequences. Starting from the raw public reads, TCRdb applied fastp trimming at Q25, assembled clones with MiXCR and retained in-frame beta chains. Rows are unified per CDR3 protein, each entry keeping the most common DNA and genes. Clone size and V and J calls follow TCRdb, not the original study. The sample includes roughly 86,000 distinct CDR3 sequences, with around 96% observed a single time. The biggest ten clones account for more than 0.5% of the sample.

Peripheral blood CD8+ and CD4+ T cells from healthy donors, Susac syndrome patients and multiple sclerosis patients were profiled using high-throughput TCR beta sequencing. Recently defined diagnostic criteria for definite or probable disease were met by the Susac syndrome patients. Bulk CD8+ and CD4+ T cells were purified by magnetic negative isolation, while CD8+ TEMRA cells were enriched using FACS. Blood was drawn into EDTA tubes, processed within 24 hours, and PBMCs were isolated by density gradient centrifugation. PBMCs intended for TCR sequencing were cryopreserved in liquid nitrogen and were subsequently thawed in a 37 degrees C water bath. Purity of sorted or isolated CD4+, CD8+ and CD8+ TEMRA cells was at least 90%. The V and J ends are trimmed by 5 bases and 6 bases, leaving 14 bases between them. The CDR3 sequence holds 15 residues, the cysteine and phenylalanine included. Kept here is only the CDR3 DNA, which spans 45 bases and is read in frame from base 1. For CDR1 and CDR2, the germline V gene lists SGHAT and FQNNGV.

Sequenced input: CD8+ T cells from PBMCs. The clonotype originates from a human donor with Susac syndrome. The sequence is built from TRBV11-2 and TRBJ1-6, and perhaps TRBD1 as D gene, on 6 matching bases. For the CDR3, the sequence is CASSTRQVPNSPLHF. The sequence in DNA is TGTGCCAGCAGCACCCGACAGGTCCCTAATTCACCCCTCCACTTT.